Only a few counts were recorded for the clone carrying this T cell receptor beta chain. Its antigen is unidentified. This record belongs to a study of CD8 T cells in Susac syndrome. Study findings and constraints: The study conceded that relatively few individuals underwent its TCR sequencing and HLA analysis.

With random hexamers, reverse transcription was performed on roughly 0.45 to 1 ug of RNA. The authors amplified TCR beta CDR3 across 54 Vbeta and 13 Jbeta using immunoSEQ multiplex PCR. Each CDR3 protein gets one entry after TCRdb re-called the immunoSEQ multiplex PCR reads with MiXCR. This repertoire shows around 130,000 distinct CDR3 sequences, approximately 95% found once; its top ten account for 0.11%. The multiple sclerosis control cohort comprised treatment-naive individuals presenting with stable or active relapsing-remitting disease. While CD8+ and CD4+ T cells were isolated negatively, TEMRA cells were enriched by FACS. CDR3 length equals 18 residues. CDR1 and CDR2 from the germline V gene are SGHTA and FQGNSA. After removal of 5 bases from V and 4 bases from J, the junction contained 17 bases not matched to a gene.

This chain connects TRBV7-2 to TRBJ2-7, with TRBD1 matching over 10 bases. Sequencing was carried out using CD4+ T cells from PBMCs. This clonotype was sampled from a human donor with multiple sclerosis. The DNA for the CDR3 is TGTGCCAGCAGCCCACATATCTCCCCGGGGACAGGGGAGTACGAGCAGTACTTC. It codes for CASSPHISPGTGEYEQYF.